This T cell receptor (beta chain) was profiled in a study of blood T cell repertoires in COVID-19. Method: immunoSEQ multiplex PCR; TCRdb's copy keeps in-frame clones and lacks some. The table records approximately 25,000 clones, roughly 74% of them present only once. The CDR3 is 14 amino acids. Germline V gives CDR1 SGHDT, CDR2 YYEEEE. V was trimmed by 2 bases and J by 6 bases, leaving 14 bases between them. V gene TRBV5-6 combines with J gene TRBJ1-2; perhaps TRBD1 as D (6 bases). This clonotype originated in a man over 45 with COVID-19, enrolled during active disease. Material: peripheral blood. The CDR3 DNA reads TGTGCCAGCAGCTTAAAGGCGGGGGCTCATGGCTACACCTTC. Its protein product is CASSLKAGAHGYTF.